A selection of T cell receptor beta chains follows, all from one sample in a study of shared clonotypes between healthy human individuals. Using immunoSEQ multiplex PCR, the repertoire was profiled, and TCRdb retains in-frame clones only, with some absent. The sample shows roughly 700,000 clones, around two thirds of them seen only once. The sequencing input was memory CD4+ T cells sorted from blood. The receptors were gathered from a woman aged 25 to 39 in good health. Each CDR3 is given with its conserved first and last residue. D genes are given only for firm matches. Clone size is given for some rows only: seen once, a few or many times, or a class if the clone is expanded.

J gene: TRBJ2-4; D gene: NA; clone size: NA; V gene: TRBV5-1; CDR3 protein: CASSLFTGIWDIQYF; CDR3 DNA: TGCGCCAGCAGCTTGTTTACCGGGATTTGGGACATTCAGTACTTC
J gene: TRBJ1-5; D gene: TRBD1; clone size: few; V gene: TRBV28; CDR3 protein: CASRTGTGGWGNQPQHF; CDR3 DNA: TGTGCCAGCAGGACCGGGACAGGGGGCTGGGGCAATCAGCCCCAGCATTTT
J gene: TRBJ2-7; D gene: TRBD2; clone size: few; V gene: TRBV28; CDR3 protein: CASTPLAGGSEQYF; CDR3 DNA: TGTGCCAGCACCCCCCTAGCGGGAGGCTCCGAGCAGTACTTC
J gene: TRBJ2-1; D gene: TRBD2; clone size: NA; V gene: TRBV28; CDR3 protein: CASSLWLAGGDEQFF; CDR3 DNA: TGTGCCAGCAGTTTATGGCTAGCGGGAGGGGATGAGCAGTTCTTC
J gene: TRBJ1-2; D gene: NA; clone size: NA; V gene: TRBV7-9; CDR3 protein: CASSFSGARGYTF; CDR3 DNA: TGTGCCAGCAGCTTTTCAGGGGCACGCGGCTACACCTTC
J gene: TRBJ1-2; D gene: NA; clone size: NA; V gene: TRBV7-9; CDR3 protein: CASSSQGAASTF; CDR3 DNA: TGTGCCAGCAGCTCCCAGGGAGCCGCCTCCACCTTC
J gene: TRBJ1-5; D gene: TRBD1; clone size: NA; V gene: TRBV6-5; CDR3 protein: CASSLDRDGQPQHF; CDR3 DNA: TGTGCCAGCAGTTTGGACAGGGACGGTCAGCCCCAGCATTTT
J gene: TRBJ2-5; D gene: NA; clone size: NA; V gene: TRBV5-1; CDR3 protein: CASSLREKETQYF; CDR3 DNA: TGCGCCAGCAGCTTGCGAGAGAAAGAGACCCAGTACTTC
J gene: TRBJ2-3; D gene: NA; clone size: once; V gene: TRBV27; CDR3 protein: CASSALGAGTDTQYF; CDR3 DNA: TGTGCCAGCAGCGCCCTTGGAGCGGGCACAGATACGCAGTATTTT
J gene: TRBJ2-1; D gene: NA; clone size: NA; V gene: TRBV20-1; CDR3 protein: CSARGNNEQFF; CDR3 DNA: TGCAGTGCTAGAGGTAACAATGAGCAGTTCTTC
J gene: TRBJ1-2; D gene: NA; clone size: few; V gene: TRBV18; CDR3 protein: CASSPFEAGYTF; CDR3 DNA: TGTGCCAGCTCACCATTCGAGGCTGGCTACACCTTC
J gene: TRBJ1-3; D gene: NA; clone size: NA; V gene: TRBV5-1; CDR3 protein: CASRRVNGIGSAGNTIYF; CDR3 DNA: TGCGCCAGCAGGAGGGTCAACGGGATAGGGTCGGCTGGAAACACCATATATTTT
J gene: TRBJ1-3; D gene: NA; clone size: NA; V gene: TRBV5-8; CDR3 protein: CASSLVSGAGNTIYF; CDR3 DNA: TGTGCCAGCAGCTTGGTTTCGGGGGCTGGAAACACCATATATTTT
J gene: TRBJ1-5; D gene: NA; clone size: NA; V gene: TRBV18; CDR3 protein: CASSPASGGGGNQPQHF; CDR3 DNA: TGTGCCAGCTCACCGGCCTCTGGGGGAGGAGGCAATCAGCCCCAGCATTTT
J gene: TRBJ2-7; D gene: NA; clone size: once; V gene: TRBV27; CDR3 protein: CASSLRLVSSYEQYF; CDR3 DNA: TGTGCCAGCAGTTTACGGCTAGTAAGCTCCTACGAGCAGTACTTC
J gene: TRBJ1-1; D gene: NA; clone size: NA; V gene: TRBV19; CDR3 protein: CASSIRPGQKAFF; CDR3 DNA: TGTGCCAGTAGTATCAGGCCGGGACAAAAAGCTTTCTTT
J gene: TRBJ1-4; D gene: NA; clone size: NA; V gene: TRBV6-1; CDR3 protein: CASSEFLGEKLFF; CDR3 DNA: TGTGCCAGCAGTGAATTTCTAGGCGAAAAACTGTTTTTT
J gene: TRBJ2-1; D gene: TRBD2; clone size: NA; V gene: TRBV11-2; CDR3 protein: CASSLQGRTSGAEQFF; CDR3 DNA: TGTGCCAGCAGCTTACAGGGCAGGACTAGCGGAGCCGAGCAGTTCTTC
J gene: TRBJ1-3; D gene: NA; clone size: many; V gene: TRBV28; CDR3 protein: CASSPPWGGNTIYF; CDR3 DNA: TGTGCCAGCAGCCCGCCTTGGGGCGGAAACACCATATATTTT
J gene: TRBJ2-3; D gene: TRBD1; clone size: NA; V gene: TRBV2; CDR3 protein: CANSRDRVFYHTQYF; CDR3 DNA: TGTGCCAACTCCCGGGACAGGGTATTCTATCATACGCAGTATTTT
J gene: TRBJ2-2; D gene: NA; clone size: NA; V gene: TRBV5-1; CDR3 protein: CASSFRPHGELFF; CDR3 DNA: TGCGCCAGCAGCTTTCGTCCACACGGGGAGCTGTTTTTT
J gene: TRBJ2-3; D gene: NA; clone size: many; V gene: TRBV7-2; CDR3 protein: CASRSGAGLSTDTQYF; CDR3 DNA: TGTGCCAGCCGGTCGGGAGCCGGTCTTAGCACAGATACGCAGTATTTT
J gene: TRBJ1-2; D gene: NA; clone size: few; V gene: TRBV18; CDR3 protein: CASSPGRSLDYGYTF; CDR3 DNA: TGTGCCAGCTCACCTGGGCGGTCCCTAGACTATGGCTACACCTTC
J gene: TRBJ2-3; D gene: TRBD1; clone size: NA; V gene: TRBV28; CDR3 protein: CASSHPGTGGRIQYF; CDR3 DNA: TGTGCCAGCAGCCATCCCGGGACAGGGGGTAGGATTCAGTATTTT
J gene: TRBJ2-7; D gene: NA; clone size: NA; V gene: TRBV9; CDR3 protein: CASSVAWGTYEQYF; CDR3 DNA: TGTGCCAGCAGCGTAGCCTGGGGGACCTACGAGCAGTACTTC
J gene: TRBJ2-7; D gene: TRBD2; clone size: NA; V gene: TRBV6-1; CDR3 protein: CASSLWTRGYEQYF; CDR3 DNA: TGTGCCAGCAGTTTGTGGACTAGAGGCTACGAGCAGTACTTC
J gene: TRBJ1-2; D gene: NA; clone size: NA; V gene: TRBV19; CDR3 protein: CASSSRDAYTF; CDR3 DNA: TGTGCCAGTAGTAGCAGAGATGCCTACACCTTC
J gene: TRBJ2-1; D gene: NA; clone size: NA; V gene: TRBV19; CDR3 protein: CASSTSTGGSYNEQFF; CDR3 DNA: TGTGCCAGTAGTACCTCGACAGGCGGCTCCTACAATGAGCAGTTCTTC
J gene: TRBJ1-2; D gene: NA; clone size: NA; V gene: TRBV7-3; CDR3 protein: CASSRQDSYGYTF; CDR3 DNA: TGTGCCAGCAGTCGACAGGACAGTTATGGCTACACCTTC
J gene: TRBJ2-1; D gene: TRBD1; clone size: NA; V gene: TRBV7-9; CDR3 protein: CASSSRDRPYNEQFF; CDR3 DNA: TGTGCCAGCAGCTCCCGGGACAGGCCCTACAATGAGCAGTTCTTC
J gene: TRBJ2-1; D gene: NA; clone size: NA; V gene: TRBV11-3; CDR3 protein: CASSRYVNEQFF; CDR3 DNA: TGTGCCAGCTCGCGGTATGTCAATGAGCAGTTCTTC
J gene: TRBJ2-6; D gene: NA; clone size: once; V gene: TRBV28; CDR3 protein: CATSFVPRDFSGANVLTF; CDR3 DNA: TGTGCCACAAGTTTTGTCCCCAGGGACTTCTCCGGGGCCAACGTCCTGACTTTC
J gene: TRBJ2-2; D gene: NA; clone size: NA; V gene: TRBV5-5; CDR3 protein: CASSLASIGVTGELFF; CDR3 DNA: TGTGCCAGCAGCTTGGCTTCTATCGGGGTCACCGGGGAGCTGTTTTTT
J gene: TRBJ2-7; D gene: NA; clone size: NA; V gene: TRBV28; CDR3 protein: CASSPRNSEQYF; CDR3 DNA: TGTGCCAGCAGTCCCCGGAACTCCGAGCAGTACTTC
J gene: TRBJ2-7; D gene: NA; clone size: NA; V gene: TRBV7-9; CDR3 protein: CASSLRSEFEQYF; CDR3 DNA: TGTGCCAGCAGCTTACGTAGCGAATTCGAGCAGTACTTC
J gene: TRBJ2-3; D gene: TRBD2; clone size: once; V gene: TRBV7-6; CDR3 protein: CASSQAGWTSGTSTDTQYF; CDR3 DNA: TGTGCCAGCAGCCAAGCAGGTTGGACTAGCGGGACCAGCACAGATACGCAGTATTTT
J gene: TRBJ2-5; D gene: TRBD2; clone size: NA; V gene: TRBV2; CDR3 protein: CASGGSGAGETQYF; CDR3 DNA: TGTGCCAGCGGCGGGAGCGGGGCCGGCGAGACCCAGTACTTC
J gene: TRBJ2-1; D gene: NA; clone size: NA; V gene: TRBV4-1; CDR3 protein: CASSQFHIGISNEQFF; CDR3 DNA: TGCGCCAGCAGCCAGTTCCATATTGGGATAAGCAATGAGCAGTTCTTC
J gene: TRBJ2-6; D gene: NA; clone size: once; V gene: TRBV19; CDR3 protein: CASSIVRRTSGANVLTF; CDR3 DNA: TGTGCCAGTAGTATAGTTAGGAGAACCTCTGGGGCCAACGTCCTGACTTTC
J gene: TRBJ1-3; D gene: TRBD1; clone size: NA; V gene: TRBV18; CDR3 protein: CASSRDSSGNTIYF; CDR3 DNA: TGTGCCAGCTCAAGGGACAGCTCTGGAAACACCATATATTTT
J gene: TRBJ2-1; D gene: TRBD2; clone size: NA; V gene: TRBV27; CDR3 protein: CASGLSGGNEQFF; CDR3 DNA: TGTGCCAGTGGCCTTTCGGGAGGCAATGAGCAGTTCTTC
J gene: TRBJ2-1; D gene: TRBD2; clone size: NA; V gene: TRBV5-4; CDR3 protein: CASSPTSGSINEQFF; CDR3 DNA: TGTGCCAGCAGCCCTACTAGCGGGAGTATCAATGAGCAGTTCTTC
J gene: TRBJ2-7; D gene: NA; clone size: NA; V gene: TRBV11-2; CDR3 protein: CASSSVGQSSYEQYF; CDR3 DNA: TGTGCCAGCAGCTCCGTCGGACAGAGCTCCTACGAGCAGTACTTC
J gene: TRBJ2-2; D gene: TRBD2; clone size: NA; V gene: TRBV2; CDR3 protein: CASSVFLAGDTGELFF; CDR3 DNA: TGTGCCAGCAGTGTCTTCCTAGCGGGGGACACCGGGGAGCTGTTTTTT
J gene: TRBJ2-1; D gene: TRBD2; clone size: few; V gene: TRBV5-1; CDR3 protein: CASSFSSGGYNEQFF; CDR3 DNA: TGCGCCAGCAGCTTCTCTAGCGGGGGTTACAATGAGCAGTTCTTC
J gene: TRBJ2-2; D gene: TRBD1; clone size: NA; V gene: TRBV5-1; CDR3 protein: CASSRQGQGHTGELFF; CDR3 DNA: TGCGCCAGCAGCAGACAGGGGCAGGGGCACACCGGGGAGCTGTTTTTT
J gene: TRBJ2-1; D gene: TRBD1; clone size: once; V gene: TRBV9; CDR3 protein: CASSTRTGVGNEQFF; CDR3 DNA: TGTGCCAGCAGCACCCGGACAGGGGTAGGCAATGAGCAGTTCTTC